This T cell receptor (beta chain) was captured by sequencing in a study of T cells in severe cutaneous drug reactions (dated 2019 in TCRdb). For context, the study as a whole: Patients were recruited between the early 2010s and the late 2010s from Taiwan, Thailand and a European registry network. Enrollment was limited to patients whose SJS/TEN or DRESS diagnosis was probable or definite according to RegiSCAR criteria. The culprit drug was assigned using the Naranjo algorithm and the ALDEN drug causality algorithm. Blister fluids/cells, PBMC and other biological samples were taken from patients in the acute stage or the recovery stage. Bulk TCR sequencing was combined with single-cell sequencing, quantitative PCR validation, functional assays and transgenic mouse experiments. Libraries used iRepertoire multiplex PCR; authors cited a comparison showing similar capture of abundant clonotypes across iRepertoire and 5' RACE methods with or without UMI.

Notes on this clonotype: Its antigen target is currently unknown.

Library preparation used the iRepertoire multiplex PCR system with TCR subtype-specific primers for both bulk and single-cell sequencing. Multiplex PCR using primers aimed at the V, D and J gene regions produced the bulk TCR beta libraries. Roughly 100-500 ng of RNA per sample served as input for bulk TCR library preparation. An Illumina MiSeq was used to sequence bulk TCR beta amplicons. As for the authors' bioinformatics: Sample misassignments and low-quality sequencing reads were removed through quality control steps. The CDR3 was defined as the amino acids lying between the Y[YFLI]C motif of the V gene and the [FW]GXGT motif of the J segment. TRBV and TRBJ gene assignments and CDR3 clonotypes followed the IMGT database. For each sample, TRBV expression was normalized against the mean for the same gene in PBMC from approximately 46 healthy donors. TCRdb reprocessed the reads, reporting each CDR3 protein sequence once and no DNA. TCRdb's processing, not the authors' own work, is the source of the V and J calls. The sample's clone listing holds more than 20,000 distinct CDR3 sequences. The biggest ten clones account for under 8.5% of the sample.

The CDR3 contains 13 residues, cysteine and phenylalanine counted. No DNA is given. CDR1 SGHAT and CDR2 FQNNGV were looked up in the germline V gene. The investigation overall reported the following: A public TCRbeta CDR3, present at a mean of around 15% in all seven CBZ-SJS/TEN blister samples, was undetectable or scarce in PBMC from tolerant controls and healthy donors. A strong increase in TRBV12-4 usage was observed in CBZ-SJS/TEN patients, with averages of around 32% in blister cells and approximately 4.6% in PBMC. The authors noted that whether the public TCR generalizes to SJS/TEN caused by other drugs still needs further study.

Sequencing was performed on donors who were patients with carbamazepine-induced Stevens-Johnson syndrome or toxic epidermal necrolysis (CBZ-SJS/TEN). Peripheral blood repertoires came from CBZ-SJS/TEN patients of Han Chinese (about 5) and European (about 6) origin. Patients with drug-induced severe cutaneous adverse reactions had T cell receptor repertoires profiled by next-generation sequencing to look for drug-specific clonotypes. RNA was isolated either from blister cells of skin lesions or from peripheral blood mononuclear cells. The TCR sequence derives from a human donor with toxic epidermal necrolysis, a severe cutaneous drug reaction. Here the chain combines TRBV11-2 and TRBJ2-5; no DNA is available, so the TRBD1 call from TCRdb remains unchecked. The sequenced sample was PBMCs. CDR3 protein: CASSLGKEETQYF. Joined to the reference TRBV11-2 and TRBJ2-5 proteins, this CDR3 gives the full variable domain: EAGVAQSPRYKIIEKRQSVAFWCNPISGHATLYWYQQILGQGPKLLIQFQNNGVVDDSQLPKDRFSAERLKGVDSTLKIQPAKLEDSAVYLCASSLGKEETQYFGPGTRLLVL.